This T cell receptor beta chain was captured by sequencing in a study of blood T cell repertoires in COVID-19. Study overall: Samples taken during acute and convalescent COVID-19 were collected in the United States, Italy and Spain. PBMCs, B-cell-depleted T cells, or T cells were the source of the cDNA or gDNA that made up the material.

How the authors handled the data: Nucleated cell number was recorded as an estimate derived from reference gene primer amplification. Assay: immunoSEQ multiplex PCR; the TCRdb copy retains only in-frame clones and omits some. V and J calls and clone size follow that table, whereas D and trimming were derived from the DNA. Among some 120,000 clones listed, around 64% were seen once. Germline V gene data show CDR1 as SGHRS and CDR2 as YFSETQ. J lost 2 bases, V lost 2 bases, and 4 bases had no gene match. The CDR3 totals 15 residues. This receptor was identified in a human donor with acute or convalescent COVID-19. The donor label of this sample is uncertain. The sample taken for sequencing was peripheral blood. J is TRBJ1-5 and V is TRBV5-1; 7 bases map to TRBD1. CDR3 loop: CASSLTGVGNQPQHF. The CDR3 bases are TGCGCCAGCAGCTTAACAGGGGTAGGCAATCAGCCCCAGCATTTT.